The 18 T cell receptor beta chains in this list originate from one sample, sequenced in a study of cytomegalovirus exposure and HLA in healthy donors. The study ran its PCR with 60 Vbeta and 13 Jbeta primers. Profiled with immunoSEQ multiplex PCR; TCRdb holds only in-frame clones, not every one. In the table there are about 150,000 clones, approximately 72% of which are singletons. Sample: PBMCs. These TCRs come from a young man in good health and CMV-seronegative.

The chain employs TRBV11-2 and TRBJ2-2; possibly TRBD2 for D (6 bases). CDR1 SGHAT and CDR2 FQNNGV come from the germline V gene. V lost 0 bases and J 2 bases, leaving 13 bases between the germline ends. This CDR3 is 17 amino acids long. The DNA of the CDR3 is TGTGCCAGCAGCTTAGATCGGAATAGCGGAAACACCGGGGAGCTGTTTTTT. Protein: CASSLDRNSGNTGELFF.

The J gene is TRBJ2-7, the V gene TRBV19, with D perhaps matching TRBD1 (5 bases). Germline V CDR1 and CDR2: LNHDA, SQIVND (reference sequence). Trimming shortened V by 2 bases and J by 7 bases, and 12 bases separated the two germline ends. CDR3 size: 13 residues. The CDR3 loop reads CASSISTGHEQYF. CDR3 bases: TGTGCCAGTAGTATATCTACAGGCCATGAGCAGTACTTC.

This chain joins TRBV21-1 and TRBJ2-7; the table's D call, TRBD1, was not checked against the DNA. TRBV21-1 is listed as a pseudogene. The CDR3 length is 14 residues. The CDR3 sequence is CASSKAQGPKGQYF. CDR3 bases: TGTGCCAGCAGCAAAGCCCAGGGGCCGAAGGGGCAGTACTTC.

The genes are TRBV11-3 and TRBJ2-3; 7 positions match TRBD2. The CDR3 is made up of 14 amino acids. In germline, CDR1 is SGHNT, CDR2 YENEEA. V lost 4 bases to trimming and J lost 2 bases; unmatched junction nucleotides: 3. The CDR3 spells CASSWGGNTDTQYF. CDR3 nucleotide sequence: TGTGCCAGCAGCTGGGGAGGGAACACAGATACGCAGTATTTT.

The chain links TRBV28 to TRBJ2-3; no clear D. Germline V gives CDR1 MDHEN, CDR2 SYDVKM. The CDR3 length is 15 residues. V lost 8 bases to trimming and J lost 1 base, with 16 bases between them. CDR3 nucleotides: TGTGCCAGCCGCCTGGGTAAGGCGGGCACAGATACGCAGTATTTT. It codes for CASRLGKAGTDTQYF.

This clone was detected only a few times. V usage is TRBV27 and J usage is TRBJ2-7; 10 bases match TRBD2. This CDR3 is built from 17 residues. Germline assignment: CDR1 MNHEY and CDR2 SMNVEV (reference sequence). The junction had 11 bases not matched to a gene; V was cut back by 2 bases and J by 4 bases. The CDR3, as DNA: TGTGCCAGCAGTTTAGCTGGAAGAGCGGGAGGGTTATACGAGCAGTACTTC. Protein: CASSLAGRAGGLYEQYF.

This clone was seen more than once but under ten times. This chain joins TRBV7-2 and TRBJ2-5, with TRBD2 as a possible D gene (5 bases). The DNA end is a closer match to TRBJ2-7, so the J assignment may be wrong. This CDR3 has 14 amino acids. Germline V CDR1 and CDR2: SGHTA, FQGNSA. CDR3 coding DNA: TGTGCCAGCAGCCCGGGGATCGGCGGCTACGAGCAGTACTTC. Translation: CASSPGIGGYEQYF.

This clone was seen a few times. The rearrangement joins TRBV9 to TRBJ2-1; the D gene is possibly TRBD2 (5 bases). The CDR3 runs to 13 residues. V dropped 3 bases and J dropped 4 bases, with 8 bases sitting between them. Germline values: CDR1 SGDLS, CDR2 YYNGEE. Here the CDR3 reads CASSGSGYNEQFF. The CDR3 nucleotides read TGTGCCAGCAGCGGGAGCGGATACAATGAGCAGTTCTTC.

The rearrangement uses TRBV30 and TRBJ1-3; D gene unclear. CDR3 length: 12 amino acids. Germline assignment: CDR1 GTSNPN and CDR2 SVGIG (reference sequence). V lost 5 bases, J lost 2 bases, and 7 bases lay in between. Here the CDR3 reads CAWGLAGNTIYF. The CDR3 DNA reads TGTGCCTGGGGGCTGGCTGGAAACACCATATATTTT.

This clone was picked up a small number of times. This chain links TRBV9 with TRBJ2-1, with 10 bases aligning to TRBD1. CDR1 is SGDLS, CDR2 YYNGEE, per germline. Trimming at V came to 1 base and at J to 10 bases, leaving 11 bases not matched to a gene. The CDR3 length is 16 residues. The CDR3 DNA follows: TGTGCCAGCAGCGTAATGACAGGGGGCGCCTCCAGGGAGCAGTTCTTC. It is translated as CASSVMTGGASREQFF.

This clone was counted between two and nine times. This chain uses TRBV2 with TRBJ2-5; 10 bases fit TRBD2. The J segment lost 0 bases and the V segment lost 7 bases, leaving 14 bases of the junction unmatched. The germline V gene has CDR1 SNHLY and CDR2 FYNNEI. CDR3 length equals 18 residues. The CDR3 protein is CASNSELAGVKYQETQYF. The CDR3 region has the DNA TGTGCCAGCAATTCAGAGCTAGCGGGAGTTAAGTACCAAGAGACCCAGTACTTC.

This chain connects TRBV4-3 to TRBJ2-3; possibly TRBD2 for D (5 bases). This CDR3 region has 16 residues. Germline loops: CDR1 LGHNA, CDR2 YSLEER. Trimming removed 5 bases from V and 2 bases from J, with 17 bases in between. Here the CDR3 DNA reads TGCGCCAGCAGCACACGAGGAGGCGGAGACACAGATACGCAGTATTTT. Translated: CASSTRGGGDTDTQYF.

V and J are TRBV5-1 and TRBJ1-2; 8 bases fit TRBD1. This CDR3 region has 16 residues. Per germline, CDR1 SGHRS and CDR2 YFSETQ. With V trimmed by 5 bases and J by 2 bases, 11 bases remained unmatched. The CDR3 region is CASRSDSWTGNYGYTF. CDR3 in DNA: TGCGCCAGCAGATCCGATTCTTGGACAGGGAACTATGGCTACACCTTC.

This clone has more than one count but fewer than ten. CDR3 amino acids: CASSQDSENYEQYF. The CDR3 DNA sequence: TGTGCCAGCTCACAGGATAGCGAAAATTACGAGCAGTACTTC. The chain links TRBV18 to TRBJ2-7; a weak D match, TRBD2 (5 bases). CDR3 length equals 14 residues. Germline V gene lookup returns CDR1 KGHSH and CDR2 LQKENI. V lost 4 bases, J lost 4 bases, and 14 bases lay in between.

This chain uses TRBV28 with TRBJ2-1, with 11 bases fitting TRBD2. The germline V gene encodes CDR1 MDHEN and CDR2 SYDVKM. V shed 6 bases and J 6 bases; nucleotides not matched to a gene: 7. CDR3 size: 15 residues. The CDR3 DNA is TGTGCCAGCAGACTTAGGGGGACTAGCGGCAATGAGCAGTTCTTC. The encoded protein is CASRLRGTSGNEQFF.

The chain joins TRBV28 to TRBJ1-4; D possibly corresponds to TRBD1 (6 bases). There are 13 residues in the CDR3. CDR1 and CDR2 from the germline V gene are MDHEN and SYDVKM. V shed 10 bases and J shed 7 bases, with 16 bases lying between them. The DNA of the CDR3 is TGTGCCACCCGGGTAGGGGGGGCTGAAAAACTGTTTTTT. Encoded protein: CATRVGGAEKLFF.

The rearrangement links TRBV12-2 to TRBJ2-5; the table calls TRBD2, which could not be checked here. TRBV12-2 is reported as a pseudogene. The CDR3 is made up of 16 amino acids. The CDR3 loop is CASRLVGLAGVETQYF. The CDR3 region has the DNA TGTGCAAGTCGCTTAGTAGGGCTAGCGGGCGTTGAGACCCAGTACTTC.

This chain connects TRBV11-2 to TRBJ2-7, with 12 positions matching TRBD2. Germline loops: CDR1 SGHAT, CDR2 FQNNGV. The V gene end was trimmed by 5 bases and the J gene end by 2 bases; junction bases not matched to a gene: 7. The CDR3 consists of 16 residues. The CDR3 reads CASSPTRLAGAYEQYF. CDR3 nucleotide sequence: TGTGCCAGCAGCCCCACCCGACTAGCGGGAGCCTACGAGCAGTACTTC.